This entry concerns a single T cell receptor beta chain. The antigen remains unidentified. Losses at the gene ends were 9 bases for V and 7 bases for J; bases not matched to a gene: 9. The CDR3 sequence is 13 residues long. Germline V CDR1 and CDR2: MNHNS, SASEGT. The sample belongs to a study of shared clonotypes between healthy human individuals. Study overall: Each donor's CD4 naive and CD4 memory cells filled three plates apiece, CD8 naive two, and CD8 memory one. Study conclusions and caveats: Generation of non-shared clonotypes was less probable than generation of clonotypes shared by all four donors.

In replicate PCRs of sorted subsets, about 200 ng DNA, about 30,000 T cell genomes, was used. The table came from immunoSEQ multiplex PCR; TCRdb's copy has only in-frame clones and leaves some out. The sample consists of some 2,500,000 clones, 85% to 95% of them appearing once. J is TRBJ2-1 and V is TRBV6-1; TRBD2 agrees at 7 bases. The origin of this receptor is a man aged 18 to 29 in good health. Some clones in this sample may be carry-over from other donors' samples. The sequencing input was naive CD4+ T cells from PBMCs. Regarding subset: CD45RA+ positively selected. DNA of the CDR3: TGTGCCAGGGGCATCAGCGGGGAAAATGAGCAGTTCTTC. It specifies CARGISGENEQFF.